The clone carrying this T cell receptor beta chain has more than one count but fewer than ten. As yet, its antigen is unknown. This sample is part of a study of post-analysis software for immune sequencing data. Findings of the study overall: TRBV5-6, TRBV5-1 and TRBV20-1 were among several TRBV segments more frequent in patients than controls.

Germline lookup yields CDR1 SGHRS and CDR2 YFSETQ. V lost 0 bases, J lost 8 bases, and 13 bases stayed unmatched. The CDR3 totals 18 residues. Tagging with unique molecular identifiers was a feature of the TCR beta cDNA libraries. MiXCR, applied by TCRdb to the PCR reads, yields one record per CDR3 protein. The sample holds about 400,000 distinct CDR3 sequences, around a third seen once. The chain joins TRBV5-1 to TRBJ2-3, with TRBD2 matching 12 bases. This receptor was taken from a girl aged 5 to 17 with multiple sclerosis. Sequencing input: blood. The CDR3 DNA follows: TGCGCCAGCAGCTTGGCCGAAGCTAGCGGGGGGGACCCAGGTACGCAGTATTTT. It yields the protein CASSLAEASGGDPGTQYF.